The present T cell receptor beta chain was sequenced within a study of blood T cells in healthy people across ages. Study-level findings and limits: PBMCs were not sorted, which prevented a conclusive comparison of naive versus antigen-experienced cells.

Using a J-beta primer mix together with a sample-barcoded 5' primer, a second PCR was run for about 7 to 12 cycles. In TCRdb, the 5' RACE reads were re-called with MiXCR into one record per CDR3 protein. The data contain under 1,000,000 distinct CDR3 sequences, 30% to 45% of them singletons. This clonotype occurred a few times. Antigen unknown. Deletions cut 5 bases from V and 4 bases from J, with 10 bases between. CDR1 is DFQATT, CDR2 SNEGSKA, per germline (reference sequence). This CDR3 has 12 amino acids. The receptor was derived from a man aged 18 to 29 in good health. Sequencing was performed on blood. The rearrangement joins TRBV20-1 to TRBJ2-3, with a tentative D call TRBD1 (5 bases). The chain's CDR3 is CSALIGADTQYF. The DNA of the CDR3 is TGCAGTGCTCTTATAGGGGCAGATACGCAGTATTTT.